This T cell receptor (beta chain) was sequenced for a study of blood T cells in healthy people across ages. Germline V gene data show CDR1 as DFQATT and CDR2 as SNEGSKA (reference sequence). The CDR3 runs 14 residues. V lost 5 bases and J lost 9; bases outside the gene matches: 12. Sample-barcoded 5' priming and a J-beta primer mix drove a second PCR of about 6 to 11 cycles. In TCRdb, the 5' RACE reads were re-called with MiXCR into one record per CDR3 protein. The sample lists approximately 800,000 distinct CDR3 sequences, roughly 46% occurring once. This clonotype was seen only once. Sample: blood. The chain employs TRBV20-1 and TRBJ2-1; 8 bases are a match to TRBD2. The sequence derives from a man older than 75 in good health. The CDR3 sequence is CSARRVREVSEQFF. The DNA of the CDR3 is TGCAGTGCTCGGAGAGTGCGGGAGGTCAGTGAGCAGTTCTTC.